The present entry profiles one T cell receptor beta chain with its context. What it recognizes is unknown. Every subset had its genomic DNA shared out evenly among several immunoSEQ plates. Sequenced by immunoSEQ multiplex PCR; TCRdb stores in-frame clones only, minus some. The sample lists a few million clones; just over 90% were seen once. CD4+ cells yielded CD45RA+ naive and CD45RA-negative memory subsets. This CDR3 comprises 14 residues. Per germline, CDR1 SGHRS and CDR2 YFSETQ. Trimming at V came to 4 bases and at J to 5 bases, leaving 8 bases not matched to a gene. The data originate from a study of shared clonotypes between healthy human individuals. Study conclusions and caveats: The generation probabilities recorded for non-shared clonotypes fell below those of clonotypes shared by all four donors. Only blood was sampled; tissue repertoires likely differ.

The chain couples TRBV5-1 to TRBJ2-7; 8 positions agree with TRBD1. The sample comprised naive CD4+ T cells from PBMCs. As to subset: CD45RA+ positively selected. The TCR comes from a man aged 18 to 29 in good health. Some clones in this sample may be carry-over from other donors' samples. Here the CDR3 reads CASSMTGVMNEQYF. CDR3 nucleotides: TGCGCCAGCAGCATGACAGGGGTGATGAACGAGCAGTACTTC. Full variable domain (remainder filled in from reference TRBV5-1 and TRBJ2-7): KAGVTQTPRYLIKTRGQQVTLSCSPISGHRSVSWYQQTPGQGLQFLFEYFSETQRNKGNFPGRFSGRQFSNSRSEMNVSTLELGDSALYLCASSMTGVMNEQYFGPGTRLTVT.